The 9 T cell receptor beta chains reported below all come from one sample, sequenced in a study of blood T cells in healthy people across ages. With a J-beta primer mix and a sample-barcoded 5' primer, a second PCR ran 7 to 11 cycles. TCRdb used MiXCR to reprocess the 5' RACE reads, holding one entry per CDR3 protein. The sample contains 600,000 to 800,000 distinct CDR3 sequences, around 21% of which appear only once. The sample taken for sequencing was blood. These receptors were obtained from a man in his 70s in good health.

The rearrangement uses TRBV5-1 and TRBJ2-5, with D perhaps TRBD1 (6 bases). CDR3 length equals 15 residues. Trimming pared 0 bases from V and 2 bases from J, leaving 11 bases between. CDR1 and CDR2 from the germline V gene are SGHRS and YFSETQ. This CDR3 reads CASSLGWTAQETQYF. The CDR3 coding sequence is TGCGCCAGCAGCTTGGGATGGACAGCGCAAGAGACCCAGTACTTC.

A few counts support this clonotype. The chain joins TRBV6-5 to TRBJ2-3; D may match TRBD1 or TRBD2 (6 bases each). Trimming pared 2 bases from V and 2 bases from J, leaving 14 bases between. CDR3 length equals 16 residues. CDR1 and CDR2 (germline): MNHEY, SVGAGI. The CDR3 sequence: CASSYGGTPPTDTQYF. CDR3 sequence (DNA): TGTGCCAGCAGTTACGGCGGGACACCCCCCACAGATACGCAGTATTTT.

In this sample, this clonotype turned up many times. This chain links TRBV10-3 with TRBJ1-1; 9 nucleotides align to TRBD1. The junction had 4 bases not matched to a gene; V was cut back by 7 bases and J by 4 bases. This CDR3 is built from 13 residues. CDR1 is ENHRY and CDR2 is SYGVKD in the germline V gene. The DNA for the CDR3 is TGTGCCATCAAAGGGACAGGGAGCACTGAAGCTTTCTTT. Its translation is CAIKGTGSTEAFF.

This clonotype was observed many times. The gene calls are TRBV7-2 and TRBJ1-4, with D uncertain. V was shortened by 4 bases and J by 4 bases, with 13 bases between the two germline ends. Per the germline V gene, CDR1 is SGHTA and CDR2 is FQGNSA. This CDR3 spans 15 amino acids. CDR3: CASSSGLNHNEKLFF. The DNA of the CDR3 is TGTGCCAGCAGCTCCGGACTTAACCATAATGAAAAACTGTTTTTT.

The V call is TRBV10-1, the J call TRBJ2-2; D may be TRBD1 (6 bases). V lost 3 bases and J 6 bases, leaving 11 bases between the germline ends. Germline CDR1 is WNHNN and CDR2 is SYGVQD (reference sequence). The length of the CDR3 is 14 residues. CDR3 DNA: TGCGCCAGCAGTGACGCCACAGGGCCCGGGGAGCTGTTTTTT. This gives the protein CASSDATGPGELFF.

This clonotype came up a few times. The V and J genes are TRBV6-4 and TRBJ2-2; D ambiguous. This CDR3 spans 16 amino acids. Trimming pared 0 bases from V and 6 bases from J, leaving 14 bases between. Germline V lookup: CDR1 MRHNA, CDR2 SNTAGT. CDR3 bases: TGTGCCAGCAGTGACTCTCTAGGACCCCATCCCGGGGAGCTGTTTTTT. It encodes CASSDSLGPHPGELFF.

This clonotype occurred a few times. The chain combines TRBV4-1 with TRBJ2-1, with D perhaps given as TRBD1 or TRBD2 (7 bases each). This CDR3 comprises 15 residues. Germline CDR1 and CDR2: MGHRA and YSYEKL. Trimming took off 3 bases at V and 9 bases at J, with 18 bases between the two ends. CDR3 loop: CASSHGGGGLGEQFF. The CDR3 DNA is TGCGCCAGCAGCCACGGGGGAGGGGGCCTCGGTGAGCAGTTCTTC.

The V and J genes are TRBV7-6 and TRBJ1-4; no definite D call. Deletions cut 5 bases from V and 8 bases from J, with 12 bases between. The germline CDR1 and CDR2 sequences are SGHVS and FNYEAQ. The CDR3 totals 13 residues. CDR3 amino acids: CASSATPTEKLFF. The CDR3, as DNA: TGTGCCAGCAGCGCAACACCTACCGAAAAACTGTTTTTT.

The chain uses TRBV5-1 and TRBJ2-7; D is undetermined. CDR3 length: 14 residues. Trimming left V 2 bases short and J 3 bases short, with 12 bases between. CDR1 is SGHRS and CDR2 is YFSETQ in the germline V gene. The CDR3 loop reads CASSFEGNNYEQYF. CDR3 DNA: TGCGCCAGCAGCTTTGAAGGGAATAACTACGAGCAGTACTTC.